Listed below are T cell receptor beta chains from one sample, sequenced in a study of cytomegalovirus exposure and HLA in healthy donors. Sequencing used immunoSEQ multiplex PCR; TCRdb keeps in-frame clones, though not all of them. The sample carries tens of thousands of clones, around 90% recorded once. Sequenced input: PBMCs. These receptors were obtained from a woman between 18 and 30 years old in good health and CMV-seropositive. Each CDR3 is given with its conserved first and last residue. D genes are given only for firm matches. A row's size may be missing; if present it is once, few, many or a size class.

v_call	j_call	clone_size	d_call	cdr3_nt	cdr3_aa
TRBV19	TRBJ2-5	NA	TRBD2	TGTGCCAGTAGTCCACTCCCGCGACTAGCGGGGGAACAAGAGACCCAGTACTTC	CASSPLPRLAGEQETQYF
TRBV5-8	TRBJ2-7	NA	TRBD1	TGTGCCAGCAGCTTGGGTGGGACAGGGGGCAACGAGCAGTACTTC	CASSLGGTGGNEQYF
TRBV7-2	TRBJ1-5	NA	NA	TGTGCCAGCAGCTTAGGAGGCGGGGGTGGCAATCAGCCCCAGCATTTT	CASSLGGGGGNQPQHF
TRBV27	TRBJ1-1	NA	TRBD1	TGTGCCAGCAGTTGGACAGGGGCAGGCACTGAAGCTTTCTTT	CASSWTGAGTEAFF
TRBV28	TRBJ2-7	NA	TRBD1	TGTGCCAGCAGTCGGACCGGGACAGGGAACTACGAGCAGTACTTC	CASSRTGTGNYEQYF
TRBV7-9	TRBJ1-5	NA	NA	TGTGCCAGCAGCTCCACGGACAGTTTAAATCAGCCCCAGCATTTT	CASSSTDSLNQPQHF
TRBV7-2	TRBJ2-2	few	TRBD2	TGTGCCAGCAGCTTAAGAGCTAGCGGGAACACCGGGGAGCTGTTTTTT	CASSLRASGNTGELFF
TRBV4-1	TRBJ2-7	NA	NA	TGCGCCAGCAGCCAACCAGACAGCTCCTACGAGCAGTACTTC	CASSQPDSSYEQYF
TRBV9	TRBJ1-1	NA	NA	TGTGCCAGCAGCCCTGGGACACTGAACACTGAAGCTTTCTTT	CASSPGTLNTEAFF
TRBV27	TRBJ1-2	NA	TRBD1	TGTGCCAGCAGTCCCGTCGGACAGGGTCTTCGTTACGGCTACACCTTC	CASSPVGQGLRYGYTF
TRBV25-1	TRBJ1-2	NA	TRBD1	TGTGCCAGCAGTGAAGAACAGGGGACCAGAGGCTACACCTTC	CASSEEQGTRGYTF
TRBV30	TRBJ2-5	NA	TRBD2	TGTGCCTGGAGGAAAACTAGCGCCCGAGAGACCCAGTACTTC	CAWRKTSARETQYF
TRBV6-1	TRBJ2-7	NA	TRBD1	TGTGCCAGCAGTGATCCGGGACAGGGCCACTACGAGCAGTACTTC	CASSDPGQGHYEQYF
TRBV30	TRBJ2-1	NA	NA	TGTGCCTGGAGTGTAGCGGGGAGGGGGTTTAATGAGCAGTTCTTC	CAWSVAGRGFNEQFF
TRBV6-1	TRBJ2-7	NA	NA	TGTGCCAGCAGTACCGACAGGTCCTACGAGCAGTACTTC	CASSTDRSYEQYF
TRBV13	TRBJ1-1	NA	NA	TGTGCCAGCAGCACCAGGGGCGCGGGGGTAGCTTTCTTT	CASSTRGAGVAFF
TRBV4-1	TRBJ2-2	NA	NA	TGCGCCAGCAGCCAACTTCTGCGGGATCGGGTCGGGGAGCTGTTTTTT	CASSQLLRDRVGELFF